What follows is one T cell receptor (beta chain) and its context. Its target is unknown. Researchers made TCR beta libraries by using iRepertoire HTBI primers and running Arm-PCR on CDR3 regions. TCRdb re-called the multiplex PCR reads through MiXCR, storing one row per CDR3 protein. The table records about 290,000 distinct CDR3 sequences, under 25% of them present only once. Per the germline V gene, CDR1 is GTSNPN and CDR2 is SVGIG (reference sequence). V was pared by 0 bases and J by 4 bases, with 7 bases between. CDR3 size: 12 residues. The sample originates from a study of regulatory T cells in long-lasting Graves disease. Time point described: persistent/refractory GD, antithyroid drugs over 5 years with positive TRAb. Making the TCR library involved RNA that had been extracted from PBMCs. Study-level points and caveats: Relative to newly diagnosed Graves' patients, persistent ones had lower TCR diversity.

The sequence was obtained from a female donor with Graves disease. Sequencing used peripheral blood mononuclear cells (PBMCs), obtained when the disease was refractory, from a patient treated with antithyroid drugs. This chain uses TRBV30 with TRBJ2-7; no clear D gene. CDR3 DNA sequence: TGTGCCTGGAGTGTAGGCAGGTACGAGCAGTACTTC. Protein product: CAWSVGRYEQYF.